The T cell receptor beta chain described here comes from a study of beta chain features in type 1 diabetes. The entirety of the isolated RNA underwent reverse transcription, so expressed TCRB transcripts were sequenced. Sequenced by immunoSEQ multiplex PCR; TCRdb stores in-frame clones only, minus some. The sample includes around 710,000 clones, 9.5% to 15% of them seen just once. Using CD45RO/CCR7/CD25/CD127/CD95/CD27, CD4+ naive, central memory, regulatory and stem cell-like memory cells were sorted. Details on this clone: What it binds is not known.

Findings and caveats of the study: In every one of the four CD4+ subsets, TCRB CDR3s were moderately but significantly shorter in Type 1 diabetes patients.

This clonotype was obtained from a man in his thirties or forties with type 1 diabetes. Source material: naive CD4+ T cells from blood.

CDR3 amino acids: CASSFGTGYHYEQFF. As DNA, the CDR3 is TGTGCCAGCAGTTTCGGGACAGGGTATCACTATGAGCAGTTCTTC. The J gene is TRBJ2-1, the V gene TRBV6-5, with 9 bases fitting TRBD1. V was clipped by 4 bases and J by 8 bases; unmatched bases: 9. The CDR3 consists of 15 residues. Germline V gene data show CDR1 as MNHEY and CDR2 as SVGAGI.